Shown below are 29 T cell receptor beta chains from a single sample sequenced in a study of cytomegalovirus exposure and HLA in healthy donors. PCR amplification relied on 60 Vbeta primers (plus 13 Jbeta primers). Libraries were prepared by immunoSEQ multiplex PCR; TCRdb keeps only in-frame clonotypes and omits some of them. Of just over 95,000 clones detected, about 81% appear once; the ten largest clones hold roughly 4.3%. Material for sequencing was PBMCs. These receptors were obtained from a woman aged 40 to 49 in good health and CMV-seropositive.

In this sample, this clone turned up a few times. The genes are TRBV7-9 and TRBJ2-2, with 9 positions matching TRBD2. The V gene's germline CDR1 is SEHNR and CDR2 FQNEAQ (reference sequence). The CDR3 spans 14 residues. The junction had 4 bases not matched to a gene; V was cut back by 5 bases and J by 6 bases. CDR3 bases: TGTGCCAGCAGCCTTAGCGGGAGCCCCGGGGAGCTGTTTTTT. Residues: CASSLSGSPGELFF.

The genes are TRBV6-6 and TRBJ1-5, with a tentative D call TRBD1 (5 bases). CDR1 is MNHNY and CDR2 is SVGAGI in the germline V gene (reference sequence). This CDR3 has 16 residues. The V end lost 0 bases, the J end lost 0 bases, and 9 bases lay between the germline ends. The CDR3: CASSYSKGISNQPQHF. CDR3 DNA sequence: TGTGCCAGCAGTTACTCTAAGGGGATTAGCAATCAGCCCCAGCATTTT.

This clone turned up a few times. V usage is TRBV6-1 and J usage is TRBJ2-1; 7 nucleotides agree with TRBD1. J lost 4 bases, V lost 2 bases, and 5 bases had no gene match. The CDR3 sequence is 15 residues long. CDR1 and CDR2 from the germline V gene are MNHNS and SASEGT. CDR3 in DNA: TGTGCCAGCAGTGAACCCTTACAGGGGTACAATGAGCAGTTCTTC. Translation: CASSEPLQGYNEQFF.

CDR3 DNA: TGCAGCGTTTGGGACAGGGACACTGAAGCTTTCTTT. Protein sequence: CSVWDRDTEAFF. The chain is built from TRBV29-1 and TRBJ1-1; 9 bases line up with TRBD1. The CDR3 totals 12 residues. The J segment lost 3 bases and the V segment lost 5 bases, leaving 1 base of the junction unmatched. Germline CDR1 reads SQVTM; CDR2 reads ANQGSEA.

This clone was seen only a few times. The chain has TRBV2 and TRBJ2-1, with D possibly being TRBD2 (6 bases). Germline CDR1 and CDR2: SNHLY and FYNNEI. This CDR3 contains 14 residues. Trimming left V 6 bases short and J 5 bases short, with 14 bases between. CDR3 loop: CASRSRDGNNEQFF. CDR3 bases: TGTGCCAGCAGGTCGCGGGATGGGAACAATGAGCAGTTCTTC.

The chain employs TRBV30 and TRBJ1-1; D is unresolved. V lost 3 bases and J lost 0, with 20 bases in between. The V gene's germline CDR1 is GTSNPN and CDR2 SVGIG (reference sequence). CDR3 length equals 17 residues. CDR3 residues: CAWSRLALAFMNTEAFF. CDR3 DNA: TGTGCCTGGAGCCGCCTGGCCCTTGCCTTCATGAACACTGAAGCTTTCTTT.

V and J are TRBV5-1 and TRBJ2-2; D unresolved. The germline V and J ends were trimmed by 0 bases and 3 bases, with 9 bases remaining between them. CDR1 and CDR2 from the germline V gene are SGHRS and YFSETQ. This CDR3 spans 15 amino acids. The CDR3 coding sequence is TGCGCCAGCAGCTTGGTACAGCTTTACACCGGGGAGCTGTTTTTT. This encodes CASSLVQLYTGELFF.

The chain is built from TRBV28 and TRBJ2-5, with a weak D call TRBD2 (6 bases). Germline V CDR1 and CDR2: MDHEN, SYDVKM. This CDR3 is 13 amino acids long. V lost 6 bases and J 4 bases, leaving 12 bases between the germline ends. The CDR3: CASRTSPGETQYF. In DNA, the CDR3 is TGTGCCAGCAGAACTAGCCCCGGAGAGACCCAGTACTTC.

J is TRBJ1-5 and V is TRBV15; D is unclear. The V end was cut by 5 bases, the J end by 7 bases, with 21 bases between. This CDR3 spans 16 amino acids. Germline CDR1 and CDR2: LNHNV and YYDKDF (reference sequence). CDR3 DNA sequence: TGTGCCACCAGCCCCCCCGACACGGCGGGAGTGCAGCCCCAGCATTTT. Protein product: CATSPPDTAGVQPQHF.

This clone was recorded only once. The CDR3 DNA follows: TGTGCCAGCAGTTTGGGGGGGCCCTATGGCTACACCTTC. Translated, it gives CASSLGGPYGYTF. This chain uses TRBV28 with TRBJ1-2, with D possibly TRBD1 on 6 matching bases. Germline CDR1 is MDHEN and CDR2 is SYDVKM. The ends were cut back, 3 bases at V and 4 bases at J, with 9 bases in the middle. The CDR3 has 13 amino acids.

The V call is TRBV6-6, the J call TRBJ2-7; 8 bases map to TRBD2. The V gene's germline CDR1 is MNHNY and CDR2 SVGAGI (reference sequence). CDR3 length: 14 amino acids. V dropped 8 bases and J dropped 3; count of bases not matched to a gene: 9. DNA for the CDR3: TGTGCCAGCGCTTCGGGGGGGGCTCTCTACGAGCAGTACTTC. Amino acid sequence: CASASGGALYEQYF.

The chain has TRBV6-1 and TRBJ1-5; 7 bases agree with TRBD1. The J segment lost 7 bases and the V segment lost 1 base, leaving 4 bases of the junction unmatched. Germline CDR1 reads MNHNS; CDR2 reads SASEGT. The CDR3 sequence is 14 residues long. CDR3 sequence: CASSEDGGGQPQHF. The CDR3 DNA reads as TGTGCCAGCAGTGAAGATGGAGGGGGCCAGCCCCAGCATTTT.

The chain combines TRBV27 with TRBJ1-2; TRBD1 matches at 8 bases. The trim removed 1 base at V and 6 bases at J, leaving 7 bases unmatched. Germline-derived CDR1 and CDR2 are MNHEY and SMNVEV (reference sequence). This CDR3 has 15 amino acids. The CDR3 here is CASSLYMGTGHGYTF. CDR3 coding DNA: TGTGCCAGCAGTTTATATATGGGGACAGGCCATGGCTACACCTTC.

This chain joins TRBV11-2 and TRBJ1-1; 9 nucleotides agree with TRBD1. V dropped 1 base and J dropped 4; count of bases not matched to a gene: 7. Germline CDR1 SGHAT, CDR2 FQNNGV. This CDR3 spans 16 amino acids. CDR3 region: CASSLGTGGWGTEAFF. The CDR3 nucleotides are TGTGCCAGCAGCTTAGGAACAGGGGGCTGGGGCACTGAAGCTTTCTTT.

The V call is TRBV19, the J call TRBJ1-4; D unresolved. Germline CDR1 is LNHDA and CDR2 is SQIVND (reference sequence). V lost 3 bases and J lost 6, with 8 bases in between. This CDR3 spans 13 amino acids. The CDR3 reads CASSIGRDEKLFF. As DNA, the CDR3 is TGTGCCAGTAGTATTGGGCGGGATGAAAAACTGTTTTTT. Supplemented by reference TRBV19 and TRBJ1-4, the full variable domain reads DGGITQSPKYLFRKEGQNVTLSCEQNLNHDAMYWYRQDPGQGLRLIYYSQIVNDFQKGDIAEGYSVSREKKESFPLTVTSAQKNPTAFYLCASSIGRDEKLFFGSGTQLSVL.

The V and J genes are TRBV6-5 and TRBJ2-3; TRBD2 is a possible D gene (6 bases). Deletions cut 5 bases from V and 2 bases from J, with 14 bases between. Germline CDR1 reads MNHEY; CDR2 reads SVGAGI. CDR3 length: 15 amino acids. The CDR3: CASSPVGGITDTQYF. The CDR3 nucleotides read TGTGCCAGCAGTCCGGTTGGCGGGATCACAGATACGCAGTATTTT.

The V call is TRBV7-9, the J call TRBJ2-7, with D possibly being TRBD1 (7 bases). The CDR3 totals 14 residues. V shed 5 bases and J shed 4 bases, with 15 bases lying between them. Germline CDR1 reads SEHNR; CDR2 reads FQNEAQ (reference sequence). The CDR3 DNA sequence: TGTGCCAGCAGCCTCCAGCAGGGGGGATACGAGCAGTACTTC. This codes for CASSLQQGGYEQYF.

The V call is TRBV14, the J call TRBJ1-1, with D possibly TRBD1 on 6 matching bases. This CDR3 comprises 14 residues. CDR1 SGHDN and CDR2 FVKESK come from the germline V gene. V shed 5 bases and J shed 4 bases, with 14 bases lying between them. The chain's CDR3 is CASSYHTGPTEAFF. CDR3 coding DNA: TGTGCCAGCAGCTATCATACAGGGCCCACTGAAGCTTTCTTT.

V and J are TRBV14 and TRBJ2-1; 11 bases fit TRBD2. Germline V gives CDR1 SGHDN, CDR2 FVKESK. The CDR3 has 15 amino acids. V lost 1 base, J lost 15 bases, and 11 bases stayed unmatched. In nucleotides, the CDR3 is TGTGCCAGCAGCCAAGGGTCGACTAGCGGGGTAATTTCGTTCTTC. It specifies CASSQGSTSGVISFF.

The chain uses TRBV29-1 and TRBJ2-1; TRBD2 matches at 10 bases. The CDR3 runs 14 residues. Trimming at V came to 6 bases and at J to 6 bases, leaving 8 bases not matched to a gene. Germline-derived CDR1 and CDR2 are SQVTM and ANQGSEA. CDR3: CSVASGSFGNEQFF. The CDR3, as DNA: TGCAGCGTCGCTAGCGGGAGTTTCGGCAATGAGCAGTTCTTC.

In nucleotides, the CDR3 is TGCGCCAGCAGTGAGGGCAGGGGCCAGTTCTTC. It yields the protein CASSEGRGQFF. This chain connects TRBV10-1 to TRBJ2-1; possible D gene TRBD1, 6 bases. Germline CDR1 and CDR2: WNHNN and SYGVQD (reference sequence). The CDR3 spans 11 residues. V gave up 2 bases and J gave up 13 bases, with 9 bases separating them.

The chain joins TRBV29-1 to TRBJ2-3; D may be TRBD1 (6 bases). V lost 5 bases, J lost 4 bases, and 10 bases lay in between. The CDR3 totals 12 residues. The germline gives CDR1 SQVTM, CDR2 ANQGSEA. The CDR3 sequence is CSVYRVPDTQYF. The CDR3 DNA follows: TGCAGCGTTTACAGGGTTCCAGATACGCAGTATTTT.

A few counts support this clone. The chain combines TRBV5-1 with TRBJ1-4; possible D gene TRBD1, 5 bases. V dropped 7 bases and J dropped 8 bases, with 15 bases sitting between them. The CDR3 length is 13 residues. Looked up from germline, CDR1 is SGHRS and CDR2 is YFSETQ. CDR3 nucleotide sequence: TGCGCCAGCGCCGTCAGGGAAAACGAAAAACTGTTTTTT. Encoded protein: CASAVRENEKLFF.

This sequence joins TRBV7-6 and TRBJ2-5, with TRBD2 identical over 7 bases. The CDR3 totals 15 residues. After removal of 0 bases from V and 5 bases from J, the junction contained 6 bases not matched to a gene. The germline V gene has CDR1 SGHVS and CDR2 FNYEAQ. The CDR3 is CASSLATAGPETQYF. CDR3 nucleotide sequence: TGTGCCAGCAGCTTAGCCACAGCGGGACCGGAGACCCAGTACTTC.

This clone was observed a single time. This chain joins TRBV18 and TRBJ2-5; 8 bases line up with TRBD2. The CDR3 totals 14 residues. The germline V gene encodes CDR1 KGHSH and CDR2 LQKENI. V lost 2 bases and J lost 5; bases outside the gene matches: 4. The CDR3 DNA reads as TGTGCCAGCTCACCAATGCCGGGGGGGGAGACCCAGTACTTC. Its translation is CASSPMPGGETQYF.

This clone was observed once. This chain uses TRBV9 with TRBJ2-2, with D maybe TRBD2 (5 bases). This CDR3 region has 16 residues. The ends were cut back, 0 bases at V and 7 bases at J, with 16 bases in the middle. Per the germline V gene, CDR1 is SGDLS and CDR2 is YYNGEE. CDR3 amino acids: CASSVVEAPIDGELFF. Here the CDR3 DNA reads TGTGCCAGCAGCGTAGTGGAGGCCCCGATTGACGGGGAGCTGTTTTTT.

The chain links TRBV5-4 to TRBJ2-3, with no clear D. V lost 4 bases and J lost 2, with 11 bases in between. Germline V gives CDR1 SGHNT, CDR2 YYREEE (reference sequence). The CDR3 is 14 residues long. The CDR3 DNA follows: TGTGCCAGCAGCCAAGAGGCCCTCACAGATACGCAGTATTTT. Translated: CASSQEALTDTQYF.

This clone appeared a few times. The CDR3 region has the DNA TGTGCCAGCAGTGTGGGGACTAGCACAGATACGCAGTATTTT. Its translation is CASSVGTSTDTQYF. The chain is built from TRBV2 and TRBJ2-3; possible D gene TRBD2, 6 bases. The CDR3 is 14 residues long. CDR1 is SNHLY and CDR2 is FYNNEI in the germline V gene. The V end lost 4 bases, the J end lost 0 bases, and 8 bases lay between the germline ends.

This chain uses TRBV5-1 with TRBJ2-1, with D tentatively TRBD1 (5 bases). From germline, CDR1 is SGHRS and CDR2 YFSETQ. CDR3 length: 13 residues. The V and J ends lost 2 bases and 4 bases respectively, with 7 bases between them. CDR3 amino acids: CASSFRQYNEQFF. CDR3 coding DNA: TGCGCCAGCAGCTTTCGACAGTACAATGAGCAGTTCTTC. Using reference TRBV5-1 and TRBJ2-1 for the parts outside the CDR3, the full variable domain is KAGVTQTPRYLIKTRGQQVTLSCSPISGHRSVSWYQQTPGQGLQFLFEYFSETQRNKGNFPGRFSGRQFSNSRSEMNVSTLELGDSALYLCASSFRQYNEQFFGPGTRLTVL.